The TCR beta chain under discussion was sequenced for a study of post-analysis software for immune sequencing data. The wider study: Relapsing-remitting, secondary progressive and progressive-relapsing forms made up the multiple sclerosis disease courses.

Study outcomes and limitations: Those samples that were prepared in the same batch co-clustered strongly by F measure.

Included in the TCR beta cDNA libraries were unique molecular identifiers. T cells, about 0.9 to 10 million of them, yielded some 500,000 cDNA molecules. TCRdb fed the PCR reads into MiXCR, producing one record per CDR3 protein. The sample consists of some 890,000 distinct CDR3 sequences, approximately 53% of them appearing once. This clonotype has more than one count but fewer than ten. Its antigen is not identified. The TCR was taken from a girl under 18 with multiple sclerosis. The source material was blood.

The CDR3 here is CSASFPLPYNEQFF. The CDR3 DNA reads as TGCAGTGCTAGTTTTCCGCTCCCCTACAATGAGCAGTTCTTC. V gene TRBV20-1 combines with J gene TRBJ2-1; no definite D call. V was cut by 3 bases and J by 2 bases, with 11 bases left in between. Germline-derived CDR1 and CDR2 are DFQATT and SNEGSKA (reference sequence). This CDR3 has 14 amino acids.